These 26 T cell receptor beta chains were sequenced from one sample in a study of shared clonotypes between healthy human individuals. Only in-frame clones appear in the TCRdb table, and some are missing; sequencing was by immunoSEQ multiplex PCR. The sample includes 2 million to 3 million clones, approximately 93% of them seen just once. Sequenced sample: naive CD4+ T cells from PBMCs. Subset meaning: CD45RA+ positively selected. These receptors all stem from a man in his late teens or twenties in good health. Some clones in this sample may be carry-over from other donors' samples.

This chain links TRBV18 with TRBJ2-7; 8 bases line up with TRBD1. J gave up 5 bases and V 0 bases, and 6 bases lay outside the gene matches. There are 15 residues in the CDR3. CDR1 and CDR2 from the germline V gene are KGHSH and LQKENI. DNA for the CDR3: TGTGCCAGCTCACCACCGGTCAACAGGGGGAACGAGCAGTACTTC. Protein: CASSPPVNRGNEQYF.

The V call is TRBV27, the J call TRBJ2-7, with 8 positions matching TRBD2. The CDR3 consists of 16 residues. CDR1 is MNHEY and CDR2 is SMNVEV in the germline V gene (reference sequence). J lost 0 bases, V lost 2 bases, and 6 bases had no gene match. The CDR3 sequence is CASSLVTSGPSYEQYF. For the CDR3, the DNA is TGTGCCAGCAGTTTAGTAACTAGCGGCCCCTCCTACGAGCAGTACTTC.

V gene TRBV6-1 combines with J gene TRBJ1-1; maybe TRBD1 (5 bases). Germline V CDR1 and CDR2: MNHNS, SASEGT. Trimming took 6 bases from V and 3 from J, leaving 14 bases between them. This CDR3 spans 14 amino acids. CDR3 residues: CASRGDFWDTEAFF. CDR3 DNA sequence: TGTGCCAGCAGGGGGGACTTCTGGGACACTGAAGCTTTCTTT.

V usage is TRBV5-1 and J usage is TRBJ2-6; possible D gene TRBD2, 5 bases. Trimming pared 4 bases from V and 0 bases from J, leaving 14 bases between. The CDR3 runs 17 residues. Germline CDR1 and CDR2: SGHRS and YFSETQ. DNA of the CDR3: TGCGCCAGCAGCCCCTTGAGGGCGGACTCTGGGGCCAACGTCCTGACTTTC. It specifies CASSPLRADSGANVLTF.

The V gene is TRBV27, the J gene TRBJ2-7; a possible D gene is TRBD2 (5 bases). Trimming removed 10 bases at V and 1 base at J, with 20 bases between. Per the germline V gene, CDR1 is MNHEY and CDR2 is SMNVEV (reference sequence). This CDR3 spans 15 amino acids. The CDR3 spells CATSFRLAESYEQYF. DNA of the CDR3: TGTGCCACCTCCTTTCGCCTAGCAGAATCCTACGAGCAGTACTTC.

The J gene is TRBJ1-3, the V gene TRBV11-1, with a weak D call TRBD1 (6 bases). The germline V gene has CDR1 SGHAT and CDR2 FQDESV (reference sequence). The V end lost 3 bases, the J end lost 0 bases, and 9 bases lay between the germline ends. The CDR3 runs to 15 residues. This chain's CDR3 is CASSLGAASGNTIYF. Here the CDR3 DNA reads TGTGCCAGCAGCTTGGGGGCGGCCTCTGGAAACACCATATATTTT.

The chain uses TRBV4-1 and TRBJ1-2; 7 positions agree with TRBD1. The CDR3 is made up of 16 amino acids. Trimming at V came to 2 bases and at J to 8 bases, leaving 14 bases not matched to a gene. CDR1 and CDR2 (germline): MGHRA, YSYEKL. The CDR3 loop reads CASSQPTSPHRGGYTF. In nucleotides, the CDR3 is TGCGCCAGCAGCCAACCGACTTCACCTCACAGGGGAGGCTACACCTTC.

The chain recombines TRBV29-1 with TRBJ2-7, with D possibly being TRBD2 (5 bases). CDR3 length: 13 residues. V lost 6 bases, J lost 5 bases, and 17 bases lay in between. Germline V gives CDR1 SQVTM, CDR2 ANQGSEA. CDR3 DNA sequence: TGCAGCGTCCCGAACCACAAGGGAGACGAGCAGTACTTC. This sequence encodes CSVPNHKGDEQYF.

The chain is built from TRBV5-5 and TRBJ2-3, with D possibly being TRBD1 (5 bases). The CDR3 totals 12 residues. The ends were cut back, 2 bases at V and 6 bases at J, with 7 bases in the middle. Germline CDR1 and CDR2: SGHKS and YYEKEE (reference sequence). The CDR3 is CASSFSGDTQYF. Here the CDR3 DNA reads TGTGCCAGCAGCTTTTCAGGGGATACGCAGTATTTT.

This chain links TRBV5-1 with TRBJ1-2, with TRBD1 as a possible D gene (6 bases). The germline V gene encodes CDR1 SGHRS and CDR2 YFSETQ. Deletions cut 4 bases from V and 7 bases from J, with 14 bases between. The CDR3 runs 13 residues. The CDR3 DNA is TGCGCCAGCAGCCTGGACGGGGGCTCTGGCTACACCTTC. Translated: CASSLDGGSGYTF. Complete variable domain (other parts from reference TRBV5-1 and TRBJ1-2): KAGVTQTPRYLIKTRGQQVTLSCSPISGHRSVSWYQQTPGQGLQFLFEYFSETQRNKGNFPGRFSGRQFSNSRSEMNVSTLELGDSALYLCASSLDGGSGYTFGSGTRLTVV.

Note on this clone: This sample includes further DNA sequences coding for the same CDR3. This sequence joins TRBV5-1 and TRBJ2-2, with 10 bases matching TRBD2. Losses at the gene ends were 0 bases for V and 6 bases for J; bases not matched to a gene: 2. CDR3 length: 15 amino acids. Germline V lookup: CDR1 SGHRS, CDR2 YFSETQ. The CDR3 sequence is CASSLGLAGAGELFF. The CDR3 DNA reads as TGCGCCAGCAGCTTGGGACTAGCGGGTGCCGGGGAGCTGTTTTTT.

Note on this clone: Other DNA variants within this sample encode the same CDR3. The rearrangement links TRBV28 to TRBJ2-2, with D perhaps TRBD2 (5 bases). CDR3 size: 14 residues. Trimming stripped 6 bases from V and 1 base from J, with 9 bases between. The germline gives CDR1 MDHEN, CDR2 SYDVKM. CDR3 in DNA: TGTGCCAGCAGGGGCGGGCAGAACACCGGGGAGCTGTTTTTT. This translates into CASRGGQNTGELFF.

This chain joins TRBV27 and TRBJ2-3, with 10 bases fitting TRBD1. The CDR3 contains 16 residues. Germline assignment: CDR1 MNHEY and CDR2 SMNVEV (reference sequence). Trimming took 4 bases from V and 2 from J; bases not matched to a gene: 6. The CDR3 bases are TGTGCCAGCAGTTATTGGACAGGGGGTAACACAGATACGCAGTATTTT. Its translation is CASSYWTGGNTDTQYF.

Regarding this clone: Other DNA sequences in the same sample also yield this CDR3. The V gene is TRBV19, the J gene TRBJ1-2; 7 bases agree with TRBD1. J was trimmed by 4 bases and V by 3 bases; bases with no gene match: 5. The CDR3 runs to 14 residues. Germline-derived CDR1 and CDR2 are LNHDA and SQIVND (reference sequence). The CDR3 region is CASSIAGTVYGYTF. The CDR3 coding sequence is TGTGCCAGTAGTATTGCGGGGACAGTCTATGGCTACACCTTC.

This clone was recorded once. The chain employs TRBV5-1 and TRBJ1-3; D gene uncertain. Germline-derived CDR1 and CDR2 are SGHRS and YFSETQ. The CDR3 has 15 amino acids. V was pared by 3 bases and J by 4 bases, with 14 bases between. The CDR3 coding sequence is TGCGCCAGCAGCTGGGGTGGACCTGGGGGAAACACCATATATTTT. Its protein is CASSWGGPGGNTIYF. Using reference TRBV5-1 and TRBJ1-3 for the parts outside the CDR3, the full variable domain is KAGVTQTPRYLIKTRGQQVTLSCSPISGHRSVSWYQQTPGQGLQFLFEYFSETQRNKGNFPGRFSGRQFSNSRSEMNVSTLELGDSALYLCASSWGGPGGNTIYFGEGSWLTVV.

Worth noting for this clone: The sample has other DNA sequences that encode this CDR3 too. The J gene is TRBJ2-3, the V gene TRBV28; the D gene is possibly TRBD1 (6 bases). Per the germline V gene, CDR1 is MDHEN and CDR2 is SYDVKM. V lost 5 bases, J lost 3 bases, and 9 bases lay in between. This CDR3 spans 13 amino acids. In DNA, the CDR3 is TGTGCCAGCAGTCCAACAGGGACAGATACGCAGTATTTT. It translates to CASSPTGTDTQYF. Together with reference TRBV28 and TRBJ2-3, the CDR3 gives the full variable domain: DVKVTQSSRYLVKRTGEKVFLECVQDMDHENMFWYRQDPGLGLRLIYFSYDVKMKEKGDIPEGYSVSREKKERFSLILESASTNQTSMYLCASSPTGTDTQYFGPGTRLTVL.

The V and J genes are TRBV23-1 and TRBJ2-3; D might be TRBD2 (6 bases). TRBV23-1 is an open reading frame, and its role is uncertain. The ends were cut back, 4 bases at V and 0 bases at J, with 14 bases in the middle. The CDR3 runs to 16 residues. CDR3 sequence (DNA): TGCGCCAGCAGTCTCGTTCACAGCGGGAGCACAGATACGCAGTATTTT. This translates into CASSLVHSGSTDTQYF.

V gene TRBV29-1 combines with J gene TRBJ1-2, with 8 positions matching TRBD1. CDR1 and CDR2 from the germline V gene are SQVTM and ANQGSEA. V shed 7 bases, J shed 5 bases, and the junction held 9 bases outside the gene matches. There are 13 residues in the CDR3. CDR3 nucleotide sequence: TGCAGCGCCTGGACAGGGTTAGGGTATGGCTACACCTTC. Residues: CSAWTGLGYGYTF. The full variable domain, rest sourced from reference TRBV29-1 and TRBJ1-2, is SAVISQKPSRDICQRGTSLTIQCQVDSQVTMMFWYRQQPGQSLTLIATANQGSEATYESGFVIDKFPISRPNLTFSTLTVSNMSPEDSSIYLCSAWTGLGYGYTFGSGTRLTVV.

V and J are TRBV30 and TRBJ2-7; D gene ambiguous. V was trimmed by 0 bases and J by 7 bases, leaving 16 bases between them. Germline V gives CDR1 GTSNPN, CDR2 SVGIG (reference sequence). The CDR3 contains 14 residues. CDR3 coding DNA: TGTGCCTGGAGTGTAGGTCGTAAGGGAACGGAGCAGTACTTC. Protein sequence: CAWSVGRKGTEQYF.

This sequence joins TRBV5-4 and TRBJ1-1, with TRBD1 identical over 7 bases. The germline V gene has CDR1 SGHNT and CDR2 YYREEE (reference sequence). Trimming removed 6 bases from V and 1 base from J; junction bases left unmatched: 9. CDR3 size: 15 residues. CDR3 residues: CASKSGGQPNTEAFF. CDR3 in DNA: TGTGCCAGCAAATCAGGGGGACAGCCGAACACTGAAGCTTTCTTT.

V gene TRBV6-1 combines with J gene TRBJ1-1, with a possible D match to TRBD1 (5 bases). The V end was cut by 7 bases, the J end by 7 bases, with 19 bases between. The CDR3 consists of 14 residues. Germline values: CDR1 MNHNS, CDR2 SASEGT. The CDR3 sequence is CASIGSGGTFEAFF. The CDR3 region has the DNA TGTGCCAGCATAGGATCCGGGGGGACCTTTGAAGCTTTCTTT.

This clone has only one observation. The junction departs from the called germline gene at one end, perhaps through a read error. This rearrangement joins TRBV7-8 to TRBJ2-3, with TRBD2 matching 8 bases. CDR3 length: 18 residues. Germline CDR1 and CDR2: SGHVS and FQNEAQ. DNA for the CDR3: TGTGCCAGCAGCCCCGCCCCCGGTACTAGCGGTTCCTGGAGTACGCAGTGTTTT. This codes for CASSPAPGTSGSWSTQCF.

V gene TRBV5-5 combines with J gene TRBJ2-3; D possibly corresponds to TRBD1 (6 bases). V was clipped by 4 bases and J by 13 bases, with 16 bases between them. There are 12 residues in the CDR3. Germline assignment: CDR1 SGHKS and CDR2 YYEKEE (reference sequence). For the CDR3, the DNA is TGTGCCAGCAGCCACCGGGACAATAGGGAGTATTTT. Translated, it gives CASSHRDNREYF.

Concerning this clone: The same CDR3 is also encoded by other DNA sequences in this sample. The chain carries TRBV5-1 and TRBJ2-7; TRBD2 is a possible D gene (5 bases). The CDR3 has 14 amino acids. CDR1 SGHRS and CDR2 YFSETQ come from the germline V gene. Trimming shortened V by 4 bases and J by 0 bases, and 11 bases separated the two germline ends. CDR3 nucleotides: TGCGCCAGCAGCCTCAGCGGTTACTCCTACGAGCAGTACTTC. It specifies CASSLSGYSYEQYF.

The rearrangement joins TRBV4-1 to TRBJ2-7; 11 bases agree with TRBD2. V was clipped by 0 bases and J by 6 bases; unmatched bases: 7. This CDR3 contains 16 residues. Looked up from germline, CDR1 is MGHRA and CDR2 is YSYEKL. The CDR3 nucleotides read TGCGCCAGCAGCCAAGACCTGACTAGCGGGATTTTCGAGCAGTACTTC. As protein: CASSQDLTSGIFEQYF.

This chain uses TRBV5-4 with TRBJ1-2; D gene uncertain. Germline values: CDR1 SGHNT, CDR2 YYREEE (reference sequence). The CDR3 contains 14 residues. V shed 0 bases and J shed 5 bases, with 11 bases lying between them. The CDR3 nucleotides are TGTGCCAGCAGCTTGGTCGGGGAAGGGTATGGCTACACCTTC. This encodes CASSLVGEGYGYTF.